These 22 T cell receptor beta chains came from one sample sequenced in a study of cytomegalovirus exposure and HLA in healthy donors. A multiplex PCR was run with 60 Vbeta primers and 13 Jbeta primers. Clones were read by immunoSEQ multiplex PCR, and TCRdb kept only the in-frame ones, dropping some. The sample holds 130,000 or so clones, about two thirds seen once. The sequenced sample consisted of PBMCs. The receptor set was obtained from a woman in her thirties or forties in good health and CMV-seronegative.

The chain couples TRBV7-8 to TRBJ2-5; D possibly corresponds to TRBD1 (5 bases). Trimming took off 6 bases at V and 5 bases at J, with 19 bases between the two ends. CDR3 length: 15 residues. Germline CDR1 reads SGHVS; CDR2 reads FQNEAQ. As DNA, the CDR3 is TGTGCCAGCAGTCCCCCCGTTACAGGTCTGGAGACCCAGTACTTC. Translating gives CASSPPVTGLETQYF.

The chain recombines TRBV11-2 with TRBJ1-2; possible D gene TRBD1, 6 bases. CDR1 is SGHAT, CDR2 FQNNGV, per germline. CDR3 size: 15 residues. Trimming shortened V by 0 bases and J by 4 bases, and 12 bases separated the two germline ends. CDR3 residues: CASSLEITGFYGYTF. The CDR3 coding sequence is TGTGCCAGCAGCTTAGAAATAACAGGGTTCTATGGCTACACCTTC.

This clone was seen only a few times. The genes are TRBV2 and TRBJ1-1; D not certain. Trimming took 9 bases from V and 5 from J, leaving 10 bases between them. The CDR3 length is 11 residues. The germline gives CDR1 SNHLY, CDR2 FYNNEI. DNA for the CDR3: TGTGCCAGACAAGTGGTTACTGAAGCTTTCTTT. Translated: CARQVVTEAFF.

The chain is built from TRBV29-1 and TRBJ2-2, with 8 bases fitting TRBD1. Trimming at V came to 7 bases and at J to 0 bases, leaving 4 bases not matched to a gene. The length of the CDR3 is 14 residues. From germline, CDR1 is SQVTM and CDR2 ANQGSEA. This CDR3 is CSARQGSNTGELFF. The DNA of the CDR3 is TGCAGCGCGAGACAGGGGTCGAACACCGGGGAGCTGTTTTTT.

The chain employs TRBV7-3 and TRBJ1-1; D remains ambiguous. The germline V gene encodes CDR1 SGHTA and CDR2 FQGTGA. CDR3 length: 16 residues. V lost 6 bases, J lost 4 bases, and 21 bases lay in between. The CDR3 nucleotides are TGTGCCAGCAGGAACCGGAGGGTAGCAGTAAGCACTGAAGCTTTCTTT. It yields the protein CASRNRRVAVSTEAFF. Using reference TRBV7-3 and TRBJ1-1 for the parts outside the CDR3, the full variable domain is GAGVSQTPSNKVTEKGKYVELRCDPISGHTALYWYRQSLGQGPEFLIYFQGTGAADDSGLPNDRFFAVRPEGSVSTLKIQRTERGDSAVYLCASRNRRVAVSTEAFFGQGTRLTVV.

The V call is TRBV9, the J call TRBJ2-7; the D gene is possibly TRBD1 (5 bases). V was pared by 0 bases and J by 2 bases, with 18 bases between. The germline gives CDR1 SGDLS, CDR2 YYNGEE. The CDR3 consists of 17 residues. Here the CDR3 reads CASSVAPGVGATYEQYF. CDR3 bases: TGTGCCAGCAGCGTAGCGCCTGGAGTAGGGGCAACCTACGAGCAGTACTTC.

Turning to this clone: The junction does not match germline at one end; this may be a read error. The chain links TRBV5-8 to TRBJ2-7; TRBD2 is a possible D gene (6 bases). Germline V lookup: CDR1 SGHTS, CDR2 YDEGEE. The CDR3 is 16 residues long. The CDR3 loop reads CASSLRSPLEDYGQYF. The CDR3 DNA reads as TGTGCCAGCAGCTTAAGATCTCCTTTAGAGGACTACGGGCAGTACTTC.

The V and J genes are TRBV30 and TRBJ2-7, with 9 bases fitting TRBD1. The CDR3 loop spans 14 amino acids. In germline, CDR1 is GTSNPN, CDR2 SVGIG (reference sequence). The V gene end was trimmed by 2 bases and the J gene end by 5 bases; junction bases not matched to a gene: 7. CDR3 coding DNA: TGTGCCTGGAGTCCCCCGGACAGGGGAAACGAGCAGTACTTC. Protein sequence: CAWSPPDRGNEQYF.

This clone was seen a handful of times. The chain employs TRBV5-4 and TRBJ1-2, with D perhaps matching TRBD1 (6 bases). Trimming took 3 bases from V and 7 from J, leaving 16 bases between them. Germline assignment: CDR1 SGHNT and CDR2 YYREEE (reference sequence). CDR3 length: 14 amino acids. The DNA for the CDR3 is TGTGCCAGCAGCTCCCTCAGGGGCCGGACTGGCTACACCTTC. It specifies CASSSLRGRTGYTF.

This clone was recorded once. The rearrangement uses TRBV21-1 and TRBJ2-2; TRBD1, as called in the table, went unchecked against the DNA. TRBV21-1 is described as a pseudogene. The CDR3 is 15 residues long. The CDR3 nucleotides read TGTGCCAGCTTCCGGGCAGGGGGTTGGACCGGGGAGCTGTTTTTT. Its protein is CASFRAGGWTGELFF.

This sequence joins TRBV5-1 and TRBJ1-6, with D uncertain. The CDR3 has 16 residues. V was cut by 0 bases and J by 10 bases, with 17 bases left in between. Germline V gene sequence: CDR1 SGHRS, CDR2 YFSETQ. The CDR3 region has the DNA TGCGCCAGCAGCTTGGAGTCCGGGGTCTCCCTATCACCCCTCCACTTT. Translating it yields CASSLESGVSLSPLHF.

This chain connects TRBV25-1 to TRBJ1-1, with a possible D match to TRBD1 (6 bases). CDR1 and CDR2 (germline): MGHDK, SYGVNS. This CDR3 has 12 residues. The germline V and J ends were trimmed by 3 bases and 11 bases, with 13 bases remaining between them. The CDR3 DNA is TGTGCCAGCAGTGATGTTACAGGGATCGCTTTCTTT. As protein: CASSDVTGIAFF.

V is TRBV15 and J is TRBJ1-2; D uncertain. Germline V lookup: CDR1 LNHNV, CDR2 YYDKDF (reference sequence). The CDR3 totals 12 residues. V was shortened by 4 bases and J by 8 bases, with 11 bases between the two germline ends. The DNA for the CDR3 is TGTGCCACCAGCACAGCCATCGGGGGCTACACCTTC. It yields the protein CATSTAIGGYTF.

The chain joins TRBV7-2 to TRBJ1-2, with D possibly matching TRBD1 (6 bases). CDR1 is SGHTA, CDR2 FQGNSA, per germline. The V end lost 5 bases, the J end lost 4 bases, and 17 bases lay between the germline ends. This CDR3 has 15 residues. The chain's CDR3 is CASSARQAGLYGYTF. In DNA form, the CDR3 reads TGTGCCAGCAGCGCTAGACAGGCCGGGCTCTATGGCTACACCTTC.

The rearrangement links TRBV5-5 to TRBJ1-5; TRBD1 agrees at 8 bases. The CDR3 is made up of 16 amino acids. The J segment lost 5 bases and the V segment lost 0 bases, leaving 7 bases of the junction unmatched. Germline V gene data show CDR1 as SGHKS and CDR2 as YYEKEE (reference sequence). The CDR3, as DNA: TGTGCCAGCAGCTTGGAGGGAGGACAGGGCCATCAGCCCCAGCATTTT. Translated, it gives CASSLEGGQGHQPQHF.

The rearrangement joins TRBV4-3 to TRBJ1-4; the D is unclear. In germline, CDR1 is LGHNA, CDR2 YSLEER. V dropped 3 bases and J dropped 5 bases, with 16 bases sitting between them. The CDR3 is made up of 16 amino acids. Written as DNA, the CDR3 is TGCGCCAGCAGCCAGGGTTCTGTGGGCCGCAATGAAAAACTGTTTTTT. It encodes CASSQGSVGRNEKLFF.

The chain is built from TRBV11-3 and TRBJ1-1, with D uncertain. V was clipped by 5 bases and J by 0 bases, with 4 bases between them. The V gene's germline CDR1 is SGHNT and CDR2 YENEEA. This CDR3 is 12 amino acids long. This chain's CDR3 is CASSNMNTEAFF. The CDR3 DNA sequence: TGTGCCAGCAGCAACATGAACACTGAAGCTTTCTTT. The whole variable domain, remainder taken from reference TRBV11-3 and TRBJ1-1, is EAGVVQSPRYKIIEKKQPVAFWCNPISGHNTLYWYLQNLGQGPELLIRYENEEAVDDSQLPKDRFSAERLKGVDSTLKIQPAELGDSAVYLCASSNMNTEAFFGQGTRLTVV.

This rearrangement joins TRBV4-3 to TRBJ1-5; 7 bases match TRBD1. The CDR3 extends over 16 amino acids. J was trimmed by 7 bases and V by 0 bases; bases with no gene match: 9. Per germline, CDR1 LGHNA and CDR2 YSLEER. This CDR3 is CASSQDSRGGRQPQHF. The CDR3 nucleotides are TGCGCCAGCAGCCAAGATAGCAGAGGGGGCCGGCAGCCCCAGCATTTT.

This clone occurred a few times. The rearrangement links TRBV10-3 to TRBJ1-5; 9 nucleotides match TRBD1. The CDR3 spans 13 residues. Germline V CDR1 and CDR2: ENHRY, SYGVKD. J gave up 4 bases and V 10 bases, and 5 bases lay outside the gene matches. The CDR3 sequence is CATWTGENQPQHF. The CDR3 coding sequence is TGTGCCACCTGGACAGGGGAGAATCAGCCCCAGCATTTT.

The chain uses TRBV7-2 and TRBJ2-3; D is uncertain. The germline V gene has CDR1 SGHTA and CDR2 FQGNSA. V was trimmed by 2 bases and J by 5 bases, leaving 2 bases between them. The CDR3 totals 11 residues. CDR3: CASSLRDTQYF. DNA of the CDR3: TGTGCCAGCAGCTTACGAGATACGCAGTATTTT. Combining the CDR3 with reference TRBV7-2 and TRBJ2-3 gives the whole variable domain GAGVSQSPSNKVTEKGKDVELRCDPISGHTALYWYRQSLGQGLEFLIYFQGNSAPDKSGLPSDRFSAERTGGSVSTLTIQRTQQEDSAVYLCASSLRDTQYFGPGTRLTVL.

In its sample, this clone was seen a few times. V is TRBV6-5 and J is TRBJ2-3; D is ambiguous. The CDR3 is made up of 13 amino acids. CDR1 and CDR2 (germline): MNHEY, SVGAGI. V was shortened by 4 bases and J by 0 bases, with 5 bases between the two germline ends. The CDR3 here is CASSSYSTDTQYF. CDR3 coding DNA: TGTGCCAGCAGTTCCTATAGCACAGATACGCAGTATTTT.

This clone occurred a few times. This rearrangement joins TRBV7-2 to TRBJ1-1; the D gene is possibly TRBD1 (5 bases). The V end lost 5 bases, the J end lost 4 bases, and 14 bases lay between the germline ends. CDR3 length equals 14 residues. Per the germline V gene, CDR1 is SGHTA and CDR2 is FQGNSA. The CDR3 loop is CASSPGLPSTEAFF. CDR3 bases: TGTGCCAGCAGCCCGGGACTCCCAAGCACTGAAGCTTTCTTT.